This record concerns one T cell receptor (beta chain) sequence. What it recognizes is unknown. The sample belongs to a study of shared clonotypes between healthy human individuals. Study-level results: Clonotype sharing among donors was expected to depend on sequencing depth.

V was trimmed by 8 bases and J by 0 bases, leaving 5 bases between them. The CDR3 has 12 residues. CDR1 and CDR2 (germline): WSHSY, SAAADI. An assay was performed, and its level was deep. For each subset, genomic DNA was distributed in equal portions over several immunoSEQ plates. Assay used: immunoSEQ multiplex PCR; TCRdb lists only in-frame clones, some missing. The sample holds hundreds of thousands of clones; 75% to 85% are singletons and the top ten take over 10%. This sequence joins TRBV10-2 and TRBJ2-1; no firm D call. This receptor was identified in a middle-aged woman in good health. Some clones in this sample may be carry-over from other donors' samples. The sample comprised PBMCs. The CDR3 bases are TGCGCCAGCGGCGCCTCCTACAATGAGCAGTTCTTC. It specifies CASGASYNEQFF.